This TCR beta chain was obtained from a study of T cells expressing NK-cell markers. TCRdb re-analyzed the 5' RACE reads; it lists each CDR3 protein once, without DNA. Here the sample table reports roughly 380,000 distinct CDR3 sequences. The CDR3 runs to 15 residues. Germline CDR1 reads MNHNS; CDR2 reads SASEGT. The origin of this receptor is a man aged 18-70 years in good health. The chain is built from TRBV6-1 and TRBJ2-6; TCRdb calls TRBD2, which cannot be checked without DNA. Sequences were obtained from blood T cells: a sorted CD56 or NKG2C T cell subset, CD4+ or CD8+ T cells, or bulk PBMC T cells (not recorded which). CDR3 loop: CASAPGGVGANVLTF.